What follows are 22 T cell receptor beta chains derived from one specimen sequenced in a study of OX40 agonist ivuxolimab in advanced cancers. Generated by immunoSEQ multiplex PCR, the TCRdb table keeps only in-frame clones and is missing some. The data show about 84,000 clones, approximately 95% seen once. The starting material was CD4+ or CD8+ T cells sorted from blood, obtained in a trial of the OX40 agonist ivuxolimab. The receptors come from an adult with an advanced solid tumor such as melanoma, head and neck, liver or kidney cancer.

The chain is built from TRBV2 and TRBJ1-1; no definite D call. CDR3 length equals 14 residues. V gave up 3 bases and J gave up 2 bases, with 10 bases separating them. Germline CDR1 is SNHLY and CDR2 is FYNNEI. The DNA of the CDR3 is TGTGCCAGCAGTGAGCACGGTGGAAACACTGAAGCTTTCTTT. Translation: CASSEHGGNTEAFF.

CDR3 in amino acids: CASSLGTGDTETQYF. The CDR3 DNA is TGCGCCAGCAGCCTGGGGACAGGGGATACCGAGACCCAGTACTTC. The chain links TRBV4-1 to TRBJ2-5; 10 positions match TRBD1. V was clipped by 4 bases and J by 5 bases; unmatched bases: 7. Per germline, CDR1 MGHRA and CDR2 YSYEKL. This CDR3 region has 15 residues.

This chain joins TRBV9 and TRBJ2-3; TRBD2 agrees at 12 bases. The trim removed 4 bases at V and 1 base at J, leaving 4 bases unmatched. This CDR3 spans 16 amino acids. CDR1 and CDR2 from the germline V gene are SGDLS and YYNGEE. The CDR3: CASSSRLAGGTDTQYF. Here the CDR3 DNA reads TGTGCCAGCAGCTCACGACTAGCGGGGGGCACAGATACGCAGTATTTT.

This clone was seen more than once but under ten times. The rearrangement uses TRBV2 and TRBJ1-2, with 7 bases lining up with TRBD1. V gave up 5 bases and J gave up 6 bases; unmatched junction bases: 6. CDR3 length: 13 amino acids. Per the germline V gene, CDR1 is SNHLY and CDR2 is FYNNEI. CDR3 loop: CASSLDRANGYTF. The CDR3 DNA sequence: TGTGCCAGCAGTTTAGACAGGGCGAATGGCTACACCTTC.

For this clone: The sample holds other DNA sequences that translate to the same CDR3. The chain joins TRBV7-3 to TRBJ2-1, with D hard to call. Between the trimmed V and J ends, which lost 1 base and 10 bases, there was a span of 5 bases. Germline lookup yields CDR1 SGHTA and CDR2 FQGTGA. The CDR3 consists of 11 residues. CDR3 sequence reads: CASSLNGEQFF. CDR3 sequence (DNA): TGTGCCAGCAGCTTAAACGGGGAGCAGTTCTTC.

V gene TRBV14 combines with J gene TRBJ2-5, with D unresolved. Trimming cost V 3 bases and J 5 bases, with 10 bases left between them. This CDR3 contains 13 residues. The germline V gene has CDR1 SGHDN and CDR2 FVKESK. Written as DNA, the CDR3 is TGTGCCAGCAGCCATTATGGTATGGAGACCCAGTACTTC. Its translation: CASSHYGMETQYF.

The gene calls are TRBV4-2 and TRBJ2-7, with a tentative D call TRBD2 (5 bases). Germline CDR1 reads LGHNA; CDR2 reads YNFKEQ. The CDR3 has 15 amino acids. V was cut by 1 base and J by 7 bases, with 17 bases left in between. The CDR3 nucleotides are TGTGCCAGCAGCCAAGGAGAGCCGGGGTGGGCGGAGCAGTACTTC. Translating gives CASSQGEPGWAEQYF.

This clone was seen only a few times. V and J are TRBV19 and TRBJ2-3; no firm D call. The length of the CDR3 is 15 residues. Trimming took 5 bases from V and 0 from J, leaving 12 bases between them. From germline, CDR1 is LNHDA and CDR2 SQIVND (reference sequence). The CDR3 protein is CASSPPTLSTDTQYF. CDR3 DNA sequence: TGTGCCAGTAGTCCTCCGACTCTCAGCACAGATACGCAGTATTTT.

As concerns this clone: Compared with germline, one end of the junction differs, possibly owing to a read error. This specimen includes other DNA sequences encoding the same CDR3. The chain couples TRBV6-5 to TRBJ2-7; D is perhaps TRBD1 or TRBD2 (6 bases each). Looked up from germline, CDR1 is MNHEY and CDR2 is SVGAGI. CDR3 length: 13 residues. DNA of the CDR3: TGCGCCAGCCGCGAAGGGGGAGGCTACGAGCAGTACTTC. The encoded protein is CASREGGGYEQYF.

V and J are TRBV11-2 and TRBJ2-2, with D tentatively TRBD2 (6 bases). CDR1 and CDR2 from the germline V gene are SGHAT and FQNNGV. The CDR3 loop spans 15 amino acids. Between the trimmed V and J ends, which lost 3 bases and 8 bases, there was a span of 16 bases. The CDR3 nucleotides are TGTGCCAGCAGCTTCTGGGGGGTCCTGCCTGGGGAGCTGTTTTTT. Amino acids: CASSFWGVLPGELFF.

The V and J genes are TRBV5-6 and TRBJ2-3, with unresolved D. V lost 4 bases and J 2 bases, leaving 2 bases between the germline ends. Germline V gene data show CDR1 as SGHDT and CDR2 as YYEEEE. This CDR3 region has 11 residues. CDR3 amino acids: CASSVTDTQYF. Here the CDR3 DNA reads TGTGCCAGCAGCGTCACAGATACGCAGTATTTT.

The rearrangement uses TRBV7-9 and TRBJ2-7; TRBD2 aligns across 13 bases. This CDR3 spans 15 amino acids. Germline assignment: CDR1 SEHNR and CDR2 FQNEAQ (reference sequence). V lost 5 bases and J lost 4; bases outside the gene matches: 5. The CDR3 sequence is CASSQTSGRLYEQYF. DNA of the CDR3: TGTGCCAGCAGCCAGACTAGCGGGAGGCTTTACGAGCAGTACTTC.

This clone was recorded a few times. CDR3 sequence reads: CAISEKAGGPGDTQYF. CDR3 bases: TGTGCCATCAGTGAGAAAGCGGGAGGGCCCGGGGATACGCAGTATTTT. The rearrangement links TRBV10-3 to TRBJ2-3; 10 nucleotides match TRBD2. The CDR3 spans 16 residues. Germline V lookup: CDR1 ENHRY, CDR2 SYGVKD. V trimming: 2 bases; J trimming: 6 bases; junction bases outside the gene matches: 8.

V gene TRBV11-2 combines with J gene TRBJ2-5; D gene ambiguous. The CDR3 totals 12 residues. With 1 base removed from V and 5 bases from J, the gap between germline ends came to 5 bases. CDR1 is SGHAT, CDR2 FQNNGV, per germline. The CDR3 region is CASSLGSETQYF. The CDR3 nucleotides read TGTGCCAGCAGCTTAGGGTCGGAGACCCAGTACTTC.

V gene TRBV4-1 combines with J gene TRBJ2-4; weak D call: TRBD2 (6 bases). V was pared by 2 bases and J by 8 bases, with 16 bases between. CDR1 is MGHRA and CDR2 is YSYEKL in the germline V gene. This CDR3 is 15 amino acids long. CDR3 DNA: TGCGCCAGCAGCCAAAGAGGAGGGCGGTTGGACATTCAGTACTTC. This encodes CASSQRGGRLDIQYF.

The genes are TRBV7-9 and TRBJ1-2; TRBD1 matches 8 bases. This CDR3 spans 15 amino acids. Germline values: CDR1 SEHNR, CDR2 FQNEAQ (reference sequence). Trimming removed 5 bases from V and 4 bases from J; junction bases left unmatched: 9. CDR3 residues: CASSHPYGQGYGYTF. Here the CDR3 DNA reads TGTGCCAGCAGCCACCCTTACGGACAGGGCTATGGCTACACCTTC.

The chain joins TRBV29-1 to TRBJ2-3; the match to TRBD2 covers 9 bases. The germline V gene has CDR1 SQVTM and CDR2 ANQGSEA. This CDR3 is built from 18 residues. The J segment lost 0 bases and the V segment lost 6 bases, leaving 16 bases of the junction unmatched. Here the CDR3 DNA reads TGCAGCGTCGCCGGATGGGTAGCGGGAGCTCCTAGCACAGATACGCAGTATTTT. It codes for CSVAGWVAGAPSTDTQYF.

The table lists this clone with a count of one. This chain links TRBV7-9 with TRBJ1-2, with a possible D match to TRBD1 (5 bases). Germline V CDR1 and CDR2: SEHNR, FQNEAQ (reference sequence). The CDR3 totals 13 residues. V was clipped by 4 bases and J by 8 bases, with 14 bases between them. Here the CDR3 reads CASSSGLLGGYTF. CDR3 coding DNA: TGTGCCAGCAGCTCGGGACTTCTCGGGGGCTACACCTTC.

The rearrangement uses TRBV27 and TRBJ2-7, with 7 nucleotides matching TRBD2. This CDR3 is built from 14 residues. With V trimmed by 6 bases and J by 6 bases, 11 bases remained unmatched. The germline V gene encodes CDR1 MNHEY and CDR2 SMNVEV (reference sequence). The CDR3 is CASSPRRETSEQYF. CDR3 in DNA: TGTGCCAGCAGCCCGCGGCGGGAGACTAGCGAGCAGTACTTC.

The chain combines TRBV7-9 with TRBJ2-1; D not certain. The CDR3 runs 14 residues. The germline gives CDR1 SEHNR, CDR2 FQNEAQ (reference sequence). Deletions cut 3 bases from V and 8 bases from J, with 14 bases between. CDR3 loop: CASSFSPDYDEQFF. DNA of the CDR3: TGTGCCAGCAGCTTCAGCCCAGATTACGATGAGCAGTTCTTC. Full variable domain (rest looked up from reference TRBV7-9 and TRBJ2-1): DTGVSQNPRHKITKRGQNVTFRCDPISEHNRLYWYRQTLGQGPEFLTYFQNEAQLEKSRLLSDRFSAERPKGSFSTLEIQRTEQGDSAMYLCASSFSPDYDEQFFGPGTRLTVL.

V usage is TRBV29-1 and J usage is TRBJ2-4; 11 bases are shared with TRBD2. Per germline, CDR1 SQVTM and CDR2 ANQGSEA. Trimming removed 5 bases from V and 9 bases from J; junction bases left unmatched: 9. This CDR3 contains 14 residues. DNA of the CDR3: TGCAGCGTTTATAGCGGGAGGGCCCTAGGCATTCAGTACTTC. As protein: CSVYSGRALGIQYF.

This sequence joins TRBV9 and TRBJ1-2; a weak D match, TRBD1 (5 bases). CDR3 length: 17 amino acids. From germline, CDR1 is SGDLS and CDR2 YYNGEE. V was clipped by 3 bases and J by 2 bases, with 20 bases between them. CDR3 nucleotide sequence: TGTGCCAGCAGCGAGGGCAGGGATGATCTTAGCAACTATGGCTACACCTTC. As protein: CASSEGRDDLSNYGYTF.